This T cell receptor beta chain was captured in a study of post-analysis software for immune sequencing data. Study as a whole: The disease courses spanned relapsing-remitting, secondary progressive and progressive-relapsing forms of multiple sclerosis. Study outcomes and limitations: Several TRBV segments were more frequent in patients than controls; TRBV5-6, TRBV5-1 and TRBV20-1 belonged to this group. Normalized Chao1 diversity was significantly lower in multiple sclerosis patients than in controls.

On this clonotype: Its antigen is undetermined.

The CDR3 is made up of 15 amino acids. J gave up 4 bases and V 2 bases, and 6 bases lay outside the gene matches. The germline V gene encodes CDR1 SGHRS and CDR2 YFSETQ. Each TCR beta cDNA library carried unique molecular identifiers. cDNA molecules numbering about half a million came from approximately 0.91 to 9.4 million T cells. TCRdb re-called the PCR reads with MiXCR, one entry per CDR3 protein. Altogether 700,000 to 800,000 distinct CDR3 sequences are present, less than 35% being singletons, with the ten largest covering 0.56%. Sequencing was carried out using blood. This chain joins TRBV5-1 and TRBJ2-3, with 8 bases identical to TRBD2. The clonotype was recovered from a girl aged 5-17 years with multiple sclerosis. CDR3 residues: CASSFSGNGADTQYF. The DNA of the CDR3 is TGCGCCAGCAGCTTTAGCGGGAATGGCGCAGATACGCAGTATTTT.